This is a list of T cell receptor beta chains from one sample in a study of shared clonotypes between healthy human individuals. Generated by immunoSEQ multiplex PCR, the TCRdb table keeps only in-frame clones and is missing some. The profile covers under 200,000 clones, with 80% to 95% appearing a single time and 0.067% taken by the ten largest. The sequenced material came from naive CD4+ T cells sorted from blood. Source of these receptors: a woman in her 30s in good health. Each CDR3 is given with its conserved first and last residue. A D gene is named only where the DNA matches it firmly. Not every row has a clone size; where given, it reads once, few, many or a size class.

v_gene: TRBV6-5
j_gene: TRBJ2-7
d_gene: -
abundance: -
CDR3nt: TGTGCCAGCAGTTACGGTGGTGGCACCTACGAGCAGTACTTC
CDR3aa: CASSYGGGTYEQYF

v_gene: TRBV27
j_gene: TRBJ2-7
d_gene: TRBD2
abundance: -
CDR3nt: TGTGCCAGCAGTTTTAACTGGGCGGGGGAATACGAGCAGTACTTC
CDR3aa: CASSFNWAGEYEQYF

v_gene: TRBV18
j_gene: TRBJ1-1
d_gene: TRBD1
abundance: -
CDR3nt: TGTGCCAGCTCACCGAGGGGGCAGGACACTGAAGCTTTCTTT
CDR3aa: CASSPRGQDTEAFF

v_gene: TRBV10-2
j_gene: TRBJ2-7
d_gene: -
abundance: -
CDR3nt: TGCGCCAGCAGTCAGGAGCGCCAACTGTACTTC
CDR3aa: CASSQERQLYF

v_gene: TRBV4-1
j_gene: TRBJ2-1
d_gene: -
abundance: -
CDR3nt: TGCGCCAGCAGCAGGTCTGGGGATTACAATGAGCAGTTCTTC
CDR3aa: CASSRSGDYNEQFF

v_gene: TRBV7-8
j_gene: TRBJ2-6
d_gene: -
abundance: -
CDR3nt: TGTGCCAGCAGACGTCCCTGGGTCGGGTCTGGGGCCAACGTCCTGACTTTC
CDR3aa: CASRRPWVGSGANVLTF

v_gene: TRBV28
j_gene: TRBJ1-5
d_gene: -
abundance: -
CDR3nt: TGTGCCAGCAGTTTTGGGGGGTTGGGGCAGCCCCAGCATTTT
CDR3aa: CASSFGGLGQPQHF

v_gene: TRBV28
j_gene: TRBJ1-5
d_gene: -
abundance: -
CDR3nt: TGTGCCAGCAGTTTCGGGGCAAGCAATCAGCCCCAGCATTTT
CDR3aa: CASSFGASNQPQHF

v_gene: TRBV30
j_gene: TRBJ2-7
d_gene: TRBD1
abundance: -
CDR3nt: TGTGCCTGGGGGGGGACAGGGCAATACGAGCAGTACTTC
CDR3aa: CAWGGTGQYEQYF

v_gene: TRBV2
j_gene: TRBJ2-7
d_gene: TRBD1
abundance: -
CDR3nt: TGTGCCAGCAGGAGAGGACAGGGGATCTACGAGCAGTACTTC
CDR3aa: CASRRGQGIYEQYF

v_gene: TRBV14
j_gene: TRBJ2-7
d_gene: -
abundance: -
CDR3nt: TGTGCCAGCAGCCCACGAACCCGCGGGGACACGAAAACCTACGAGCAGTACTTC
CDR3aa: CASSPRTRGDTKTYEQYF

v_gene: TRBV2
j_gene: TRBJ2-4
d_gene: TRBD1
abundance: -
CDR3nt: TGTGCCAGCTGGGGGACAGGGAAAAACATTCAGTACTTC
CDR3aa: CASWGTGKNIQYF

v_gene: TRBV7-8
j_gene: TRBJ2-7
d_gene: -
abundance: -
CDR3nt: TGTGCCAGCAGCTTAGTGACGAGGACAGACTCCTACGAGCAGTACTTC
CDR3aa: CASSLVTRTDSYEQYF

v_gene: TRBV18
j_gene: TRBJ2-7
d_gene: TRBD2
abundance: -
CDR3nt: TGTGCCAGCTCCCCCAATAGTCCGGCGGGAGATCTTTACGAGCAGTACTTC
CDR3aa: CASSPNSPAGDLYEQYF

v_gene: TRBV2
j_gene: TRBJ1-2
d_gene: TRBD1
abundance: -
CDR3nt: TGTGCCAGCAGTGCCGGGACAGACTATGGCTACACCTTC
CDR3aa: CASSAGTDYGYTF

v_gene: TRBV7-6
j_gene: TRBJ2-6
d_gene: -
abundance: -
CDR3nt: TGTGCCAGCAGTTACCTTTACTCTGGGGCCAACGTCCTGACTTTC
CDR3aa: CASSYLYSGANVLTF

v_gene: TRBV30
j_gene: TRBJ2-7
d_gene: TRBD2
abundance: -
CDR3nt: TGTGCCTGGAGTGGTAAGGCGGGAGGTCGCGAGCAGTACTTC
CDR3aa: CAWSGKAGGREQYF

v_gene: TRBV7-2
j_gene: TRBJ2-7
d_gene: TRBD2
abundance: -
CDR3nt: TGTGCCAGCAGTTTGGGACTATTTCTCTACGAGCAGTACTTC
CDR3aa: CASSLGLFLYEQYF

v_gene: TRBV6-5
j_gene: TRBJ2-3
d_gene: -
abundance: -
CDR3nt: TGTGCCAGCAGTTTAGGTGGCTTTCCCACAGATACGCAGTATTTT
CDR3aa: CASSLGGFPTDTQYF

v_gene: TRBV10-1
j_gene: TRBJ2-7
d_gene: -
abundance: -
CDR3nt: TGCGCCAGCAGTGTATCCGCCGGGACCCCATCCTACGAGCAGTACTTC
CDR3aa: CASSVSAGTPSYEQYF

v_gene: TRBV29-1
j_gene: TRBJ1-2
d_gene: -
abundance: once
CDR3nt: TGCAGCGTTGCGATAGCTAACTATGGCTACACCTTC
CDR3aa: CSVAIANYGYTF